This T cell receptor (beta chain) was identified during a study of shared clonotypes between healthy human individuals. The assay used deep level. Profiling relied on immunoSEQ multiplex PCR, and the TCRdb table lists in-frame clones only, not all of them. The table records around 510,000 clones, about 96% of them present only once. The CDR3 is 13 amino acids. Germline V gene sequence: CDR1 GTSNPN, CDR2 SVGIG (reference sequence). This TCR derives from a woman aged 30 to 39 in good health. The gene calls are TRBV30 and TRBJ2-5, with D uncertain. The J call may be wrong; the DNA end is better matched by TRBJ2-7. Sequenced: naive CD4+ T cells sorted from blood. Subset noted: CD45RA+ positively selected. The CDR3 reads CAWSVGGSYEQYF. For the CDR3, the DNA is TGTGCCTGGAGTGTTGGTGGCTCCTACGAGCAGTACTTC.